These 5 T cell receptor beta chains originate from one sample sequenced in a study of blood T cell repertoires in COVID-19. Assay used: immunoSEQ multiplex PCR; TCRdb lists only in-frame clones, some missing. The sample contains some 280,000 clones, over 80% of which appear only once. The sample comprised peripheral blood. The origin of the receptors is a woman in her fifties or sixties with active or convalescent COVID-19.

This clone was seen only a few times. This chain links TRBV5-1 with TRBJ2-7; 13 bases are a match to TRBD2. The CDR3 is 15 amino acids. Germline V gene data show CDR1 as SGHRS and CDR2 as YFSETQ. The trim removed 3 bases at V and 5 bases at J, leaving 5 bases unmatched. The CDR3 DNA follows: TGCGCCAGCAGCTCAGGACTAGCGGGAGTTAACGAGCAGTACTTC. This translates into CASSSGLAGVNEQYF.

V and J are TRBV5-4 and TRBJ2-5; TRBD2 agrees at 11 bases. CDR1 is SGHNT and CDR2 is YYREEE in the germline V gene (reference sequence). CDR3 length: 15 residues. J was trimmed by 1 base and V by 4 bases; bases with no gene match: 3. CDR3 sequence: CASSTGTSGQETQYF. CDR3 in DNA: TGTGCCAGCAGCACCGGGACTAGCGGCCAAGAGACCCAGTACTTC.

This rearrangement joins TRBV15 to TRBJ1-4; TRBD1 aligns across 8 bases. J gave up 7 bases and V 1 base, and 17 bases lay outside the gene matches. Germline V gene data show CDR1 as LNHNV and CDR2 as YYDKDF (reference sequence). The CDR3 is 19 amino acids. CDR3 protein: CATSRVISTGGSNREKLFF. The CDR3 DNA follows: TGTGCCACCAGCAGAGTTATAAGTACAGGGGGGTCCAACCGTGAAAAACTGTTTTTT.

The gene calls are TRBV18 and TRBJ2-5; D not resolved. Between the trimmed V and J ends, which lost 6 bases and 4 bases, there was a span of 21 bases. This CDR3 has 16 amino acids. Germline CDR1 reads KGHSH; CDR2 reads LQKENI. The chain's CDR3 is CASSPYPGGSAETQYF. CDR3 DNA sequence: TGTGCCAGCTCGCCCTACCCCGGCGGCAGTGCAGAGACCCAGTACTTC.

This chain links TRBV6-5 with TRBJ2-7; TRBD1 matches 9 bases. The CDR3 consists of 15 residues. The germline CDR1 and CDR2 sequences are MNHEY and SVGAGI. Trimming took 7 bases from V and 5 from J; bases not matched to a gene: 12. CDR3 in DNA: TGTGCCAGCATAGAGTTCGGGACAGGGTCCCACGAGCAGTACTTC. Protein: CASIEFGTGSHEQYF.